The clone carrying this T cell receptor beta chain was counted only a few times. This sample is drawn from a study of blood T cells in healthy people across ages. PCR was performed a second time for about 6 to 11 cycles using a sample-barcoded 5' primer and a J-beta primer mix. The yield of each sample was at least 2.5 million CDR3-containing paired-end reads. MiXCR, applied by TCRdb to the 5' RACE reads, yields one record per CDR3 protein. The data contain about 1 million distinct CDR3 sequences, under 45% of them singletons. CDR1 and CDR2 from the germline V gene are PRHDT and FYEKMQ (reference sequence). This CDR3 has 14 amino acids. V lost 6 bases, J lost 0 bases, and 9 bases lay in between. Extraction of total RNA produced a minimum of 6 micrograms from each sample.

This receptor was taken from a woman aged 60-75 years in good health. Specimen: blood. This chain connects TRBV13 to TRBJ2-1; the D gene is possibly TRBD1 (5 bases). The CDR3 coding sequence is TGTGCCAGCAGAGGGCAGGGCTCCTACAATGAGCAGTTCTTC. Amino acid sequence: CASRGQGSYNEQFF.